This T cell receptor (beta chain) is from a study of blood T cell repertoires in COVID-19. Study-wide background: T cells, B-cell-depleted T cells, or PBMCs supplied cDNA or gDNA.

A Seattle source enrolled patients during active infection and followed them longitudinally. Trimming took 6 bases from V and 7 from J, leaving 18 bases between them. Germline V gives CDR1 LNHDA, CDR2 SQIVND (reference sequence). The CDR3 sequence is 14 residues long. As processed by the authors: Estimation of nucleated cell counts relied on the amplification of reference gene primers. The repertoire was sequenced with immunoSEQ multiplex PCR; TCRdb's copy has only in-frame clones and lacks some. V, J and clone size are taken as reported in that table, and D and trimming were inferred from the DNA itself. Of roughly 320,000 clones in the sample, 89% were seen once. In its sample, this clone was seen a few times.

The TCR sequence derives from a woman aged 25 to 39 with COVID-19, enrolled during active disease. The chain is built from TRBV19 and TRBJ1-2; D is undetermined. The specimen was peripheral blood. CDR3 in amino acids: CASSAGRPISGYTF. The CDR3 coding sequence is TGTGCCAGTAGCGCGGGCCGACCAATCTCTGGCTACACCTTC.